These T cell receptor beta chains were read from a single sample in a study of cytomegalovirus exposure and HLA in healthy donors. Assay used: immunoSEQ multiplex PCR; TCRdb lists only in-frame clones, some missing. The table lists about 110,000 clones, 70% of them singletons. Source material: PBMCs. These receptors all stem from a man aged 25-45 years in good health and CMV-seropositive. Both conserved end residues are part of each CDR3. D genes are given only for firm matches. The size of a clone is reported for some rows only, either as once, few or many, or as a class for expanded clones.

d_call j_call v_call clone_size cdr3_nt cdr3_aa
- TRBJ2-5 TRBV7-9 once TGTGCCAGCAGCTTTGGACTGGGCCAAGAGACCCAGTACTTC CASSFGLGQETQYF
- TRBJ1-3 TRBV30 - TGTGCCTGGAGTGTGCGAGCCCGCTCTGGAAACACCATATATTTT CAWSVRARSGNTIYF
- TRBJ1-1 TRBV6-5 once TGTGCCAGCCGGTCGAACACTGAAGCTTTCTTT CASRSNTEAFF
- TRBJ2-3 TRBV19 - TGTGCCAGTAGGACCGGGCGGGGTGCTAGCACAGATACGCAGTATTTT CASRTGRGASTDTQYF
- TRBJ2-7 TRBV5-6 - TGTGCCAGCAGCTTGGTTACAGCCTACGAGCAGTACTTC CASSLVTAYEQYF
TRBD2 TRBJ2-1 TRBV29-1 - TGCAGCGTCGTCACTGGACTAGCGGGAGACCACAATGAGCAGTTCTTC CSVVTGLAGDHNEQFF
- TRBJ2-6 TRBV27 few TGTGCCACGGGAGTTACTGGGGCCAACGTCCTGACTTTC CATGVTGANVLTF
- TRBJ2-3 TRBV2 - TGTGCCAGCGCGGGGGATACGCAGTATTTT CASAGDTQYF
- TRBJ2-1 TRBV27 - TGTGCCAGCTTAGACCCGTGGACACATTCCTACAATGAGCAGTTCTTC CASLDPWTHSYNEQFF
- TRBJ1-3 TRBV29-1 - TGCAGCGTTGAATCCACAGAGCCCCGCTCTGGAAACACCATATATTTT CSVESTEPRSGNTIYF
- TRBJ1-2 TRBV7-9 once TGTGCCAGCAGCTTAGGATCGCAAACAGGGATCTATGGCTACACCTTC CASSLGSQTGIYGYTF
- TRBJ2-3 TRBV10-1 - TGCGCCAGCAGTGGTAGTAGGAGGGGGCAAGGGGATACGCAGTATTTT CASSGSRRGQGDTQYF
- TRBJ1-2 TRBV11-2 - TGTGCCAGCAGCTTAGGTCCACAATCCTATGGCTACACCTTC CASSLGPQSYGYTF
- TRBJ1-3 TRBV28 once TGTGCCAGCAGTTTAAGCGGCGGGCGGGCTGGAAACACCATATATTTT CASSLSGGRAGNTIYF
TRBD1 TRBJ1-2 TRBV29-1 - TGCAGCGGACGGGACAGGGATAACTATGGCTACACCTTC CSGRDRDNYGYTF
- TRBJ1-1 TRBV29-1 few TGCAGCGCCCACTCCTCCGGGAACACTGAAGCTTTCTTT CSAHSSGNTEAFF
TRBD1 TRBJ2-3 TRBV7-9 - TGTGCCAGCAGCGCTCAGGGGACAGGGATGACAGATACGCAGTATTTT CASSAQGTGMTDTQYF
- TRBJ2-3 TRBV7-9 - TGTGCCAGCAGCCAAGGTGGGCGCCCCCCGGATACGCAGTATTTT CASSQGGRPPDTQYF
TRBD2 TRBJ2-3 TRBV4-3 few TGCGCCAGCAGCCATGGGACTAGCGGGAGATGCAAGAGGGCAGATACGCAGTATTTT CASSHGTSGRCKRADTQYF
- TRBJ1-6 TRBV10-3 once TGTGCCCTCGGACAGACAACCAATTCACCCCTCCACTTT CALGQTTNSPLHF
- TRBJ2-3 TRBV12-5 - TGTGCTAGTGGTTTATCCCCAACAGATACGCAGTATTTT CASGLSPTDTQYF
- TRBJ1-4 TRBV28 - TGTGCCAGCAGGCCCCCATTCGGGGTGGGCGAAAAACTGTTTTTT CASRPPFGVGEKLFF
- TRBJ2-7 TRBV19 - TGTGCCAGTAGTACCACCTACGAGCAGTACTTC CASSTTYEQYF
- TRBJ1-5 TRBV5-1 - TGCGCCAGCAGCTTGGCCCTGGGGAGGAGCAATCAGCCCCAGCATTTT CASSLALGRSNQPQHF
TRBD1 TRBJ1-2 TRBV28 - TGTGCCAGCAGTTCACCGACAGGGCGCTATGGCTACACCTTC CASSSPTGRYGYTF
- TRBJ2-1 TRBV27 - TGTGCCAGCAGTTTCCAGGGGGCGGGGGAGTTCTTC CASSFQGAGEFF
- TRBJ2-1 TRBV5-4 few TGTGCCAGCAGCTCGGGACTTCTTATCTCCTACAATGAGCAGTTCTTC CASSSGLLISYNEQFF
- TRBJ2-2 TRBV27 - TGTGCCAGCAGTTCAAAGGACAGCGCGAACACCGGGGAGCTGTTTTTT CASSSKDSANTGELFF
- TRBJ1-2 TRBV5-1 - TGCGCCAGCAGCTGGCGAACCGGAGAGACAGATGTCTATGGCTACACCTTC CASSWRTGETDVYGYTF
TRBD1 TRBJ1-2 TRBV5-1 few TGCGCCAGCAGCTTGGGACAGGGCTCTGGCTACACCTTC CASSLGQGSGYTF
- TRBJ1-1 TRBV19 once TGTGCCAGTAGTCCCCGGGACGGGGGGCTTAGGGCTGAAGCTTTCTTT CASSPRDGGLRAEAFF
TRBD1 TRBJ1-1 TRBV11-3 few TGTGCCAGCAGCTTAGCCGGGACAGGGGGCTTGAACACTGAAGCTTTCTTT CASSLAGTGGLNTEAFF
TRBD1 TRBJ2-4 TRBV6-5 few TGTGCCAGCAGTTACACTACAGGGGGCTCAAAAAACATTCAGTACTTC CASSYTTGGSKNIQYF
- TRBJ1-1 TRBV19 - TGTGCCAGTAGTATAGGGCAGATATTTGGGAACACTGAAGCTTTCTTT CASSIGQIFGNTEAFF
- TRBJ2-3 TRBV9 - TGTGCCAGCAGCGTAGTCCCTAGCACAGATACGCAGTATTTT CASSVVPSTDTQYF
- TRBJ2-6 TRBV7-9 few TGTGCCAGCAGCCCGTCCTCTGGGGCCAACGTCCTGACTTTC CASSPSSGANVLTF
- TRBJ2-3 TRBV5-1 - TGCGCCAGCAGCTTGGCCATATCGCGGGTTAGCACAGATACGCAGTATTTT CASSLAISRVSTDTQYF
- TRBJ1-3 TRBV5-6 - TGTGCCAGCAGCTTTGGAGGGTTTGAAGACAACACCATATATTTT CASSFGGFEDNTIYF
- TRBJ1-2 TRBV5-4 - TGTGCCAGCACCGGACTGTATGTTGAGGGCTACACCTTC CASTGLYVEGYTF
- TRBJ1-6 TRBV19 - TGTGCCAGTAGTATCGATCACCGTCGAGTTAATTCACCCCTCCACTTT CASSIDHRRVNSPLHF
TRBD1 TRBJ1-2 TRBV29-1 - TGCAGCGTCTCAGGACAGGGGGGAGGCTACACCTTC CSVSGQGGGYTF
- TRBJ1-1 TRBV13 - TGTGCCAGCAGCCTACCGACGGGGGGCCCTGAAGCTTTCTTT CASSLPTGGPEAFF
- TRBJ2-1 TRBV5-1 - TGCGCCAGTAGCAGGTCGGACAGCCGTCGGGATGAGCAGTTCTTC CASSRSDSRRDEQFF
- TRBJ1-1 TRBV6-1 - TGTGCCAGCAGTGAAGCGGGGGGAAACACTGAAGCTTTCTTT CASSEAGGNTEAFF
- TRBJ1-1 TRBV29-1 - TGCAGCGTTCAAAGATACAGGGAGACTGAAGCTTTCTTT CSVQRYRETEAFF
- TRBJ2-1 TRBV27 few TGTGCCAGCAGTTTATCGGGGGCAAAAGCTCCCATGGAGCAGTTCTTC CASSLSGAKAPMEQFF
TRBD1 TRBJ2-1 TRBV18 - TGTGCCAGCTCACCACCTCGGACAGGGCGCTCCTACAATGAGCAGTTCTTC CASSPPRTGRSYNEQFF
TRBD1 TRBJ1-1 TRBV18 - TGTGCCAGCTCACCAAGACAGGGGGGGACTGAAGCTTTCTTT CASSPRQGGTEAFF
- TRBJ1-2 TRBV5-4 - TGTGCCAGCAGCTTGGCGGGGGGAGATGGCTACACCTTC CASSLAGGDGYTF
TRBD2 TRBJ2-3 TRBV11-1 - TGTGCCAGCAGCCCTTACCCGAGCGGGAGGGTGACAGATACGCAGTATTTT CASSPYPSGRVTDTQYF
- TRBJ2-5 TRBV5-6 - TGTGCCAGCAGCCTTCTTCAAGAGACCCAGTACTTC CASSLLQETQYF
TRBD1 TRBJ2-7 TRBV6-5 once TGTGCCAGCAGCCGTACTACCGCAGGGGGCGAGCAGTACTTC CASSRTTAGGEQYF
TRBD2 TRBJ2-5 TRBV5-8 - TGTGCCAGCAGCCTGGCCGGACTAGCGTCAAAAGAGACCCAGTACTTC CASSLAGLASKETQYF
- TRBJ2-1 TRBV7-7 - TGTGCTAGCAGCTTAGACCCCGGGGGTGAGCAGTTCTTC CASSLDPGGEQFF